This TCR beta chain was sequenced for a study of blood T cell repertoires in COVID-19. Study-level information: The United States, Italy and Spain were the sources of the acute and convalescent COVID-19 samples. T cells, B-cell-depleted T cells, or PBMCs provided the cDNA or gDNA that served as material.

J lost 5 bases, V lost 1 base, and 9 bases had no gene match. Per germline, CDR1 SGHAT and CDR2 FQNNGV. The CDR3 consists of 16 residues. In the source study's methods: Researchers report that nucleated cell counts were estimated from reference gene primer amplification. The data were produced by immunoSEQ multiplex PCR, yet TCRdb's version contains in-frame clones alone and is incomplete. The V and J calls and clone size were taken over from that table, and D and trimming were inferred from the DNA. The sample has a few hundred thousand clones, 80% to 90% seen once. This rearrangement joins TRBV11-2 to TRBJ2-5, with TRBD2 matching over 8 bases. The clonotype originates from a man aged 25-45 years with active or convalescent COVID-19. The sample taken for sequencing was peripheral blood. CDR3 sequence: CASSLAGGGLGETQYF. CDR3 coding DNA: TGTGCCAGCAGCTTAGCGGGAGGGGGATTAGGGGAGACCCAGTACTTC.